The TCR beta chain described here comes from a study of T-cell reconstitution after alpha-beta-depleted transplantation in children. This clonotype was counted ten times or more. The CDR3 consists of 15 residues. J was trimmed by 4 bases and V by 3 bases; bases with no gene match: 6. CDR1 is LGHDT and CDR2 is YNNKEL in the germline V gene (reference sequence). Unique molecular identifiers were incorporated when the TCRbeta library was constructed. MiXCR, applied by TCRdb to the PCR reads, yields one record per CDR3 protein. The table shows more than 400,000 distinct CDR3 sequences, with roughly 44% occurring only once.

The sequencing used PBMCs, collected before TCRalphabeta/CD19-depleted stem cell transplant. This clonotype was sampled from a girl aged 2-15 years with aplastic anemia, due to receive a stem cell transplant. V is TRBV3-1 and J is TRBJ2-7, with 10 nucleotides matching TRBD1. CDR3 nucleotide sequence: TGTGCCAGCAGCCAGACAGGGGGCCGCGGGTACGAGCAGTACTTC. Amino acid sequence: CASSQTGGRGYEQYF.